A selection of T cell receptor delta chains follows, all from one sample in a study of Vγ9Vδ2 T cells in congenital toxoplasmosis. TCRdb fed the reads into CATT to redo clone calling. Among around 820 delta-chain clones listed, around 23% were seen once. The sequencing sample was made of gamma-delta T cells from blood. The receptors derive from a child under 10 years old born to a mother with Toxoplasma gondii infection during pregnancy, either congenitally infected or uninfected (not recorded which). CDR3s include the opening cysteine and the closing phenylalanine or tryptophan. A D gene is named only where the DNA matches it firmly. A clone size is listed for some rows: how often the clone was seen (once, few, many), or a class if it is expanded.

clone_size | j_call | d_call | v_call | cdr3_nt | cdr3_aa
large | TRDJ1 | TRDD3 | TRDV2 | TGTGCCTGTGACTCGCTGATCTTGGGGGATTCGACCGATAAACTCATCTTT | CACDSLILGDSTDKLIF
large | TRDJ3 | TRDD3 | TRDV2 | TGTGCCTGTGACACCGTACTGGGGGATACTTTGACCTGGGACACCCGACAGATGTTTTTC | CACDTVLGDTLTWDTRQMFF
large | TRDJ1 | TRDD3 | TRDV1 | TGTGCTCTTGGGCCCTCGGGGGAGGGGATACGCGTCTCCGATAAACTCATCTTT | CALGPSGEGIRVSDKLIF
large | TRDJ1 | TRDD3 | TRDV3 | TGTGCCTTTTTGTCTTCCCTACCCCTCGACGTGGGGGATTCCCGCACCGATAAACTCATCTTT | CAFLSSLPLDVGDSRTDKLIF
large | TRDJ1 | - | TRDV1 | TGTGCTCTTGGGACACCGGGGAGTTGTATGGTTCGGTCGGTTTTTTATTGCTACGGAGACACCGATAAACTCATCTTT | CALGTPGSCMVRSVFYCYGDTDKLIF
large | TRDJ1 | TRDD3 | TRDV1 | TGTGCTCTTGGGGAACCTCCCCCTACTACGTCAGTGGGGGATAGATGGTACACCGATAAACTCATCTTT | CALGEPPPTTSVGDRWYTDKLIF
large | TRDJ1 | TRDD3 | TRDV2 | TGTGCCTGTGACCCCGTCGAACCTCAGAGTCTGGGGGATACGCCGAAATCCGATAAACTCATCTTT | CACDPVEPQSLGDTPKSDKLIF
medium-sized | TRDJ1 | TRDD3 | TRDV3 | TGTGCCGGGATTGACTTCCCTTCTCTGGGGGAACTCCGACGGACTGATAAACTCATCTTT | CAGIDFPSLGELRRTDKLIF
large | TRDJ1 | TRDD3 | TRAV29/DV5 | TGTGCAGCAAGCGCCTATTGCTGGGGATACGGGGGTAAACTCATCTTT | CAASAYCWGYGGKLIF
large | TRDJ1 | TRDD3 | TRDV3 | TGTGCCTTTAATCCACGCTGGGGGATACTCGTCGAAGGCGCGATGGGGAAGATGTACACCGATAAACTCATCTTT | CAFNPRWGILVEGAMGKMYTDKLIF
large | TRDJ1 | TRDD3 | TRDV3 | TGTGCCTCCTTCCCTTCCCGATTGTACTGGGGGATACCGGGCGATAAACTCATCTTT | CASFPSRLYWGIPGDKLIF
- | TRDJ1 | TRDD3 | TRDV3 | TGTGCCTTTACTCACTGGGGGGGTCACACCGATAAACTCATCTTT | CAFTHWGGHTDKLIF
medium-sized | TRDJ1 | TRDD3 | TRDV2 | TGTGCCTGTGACGGGGTTGGGGGATCCGATAAACTCATCTTT | CACDGVGGSDKLIF
- | TRDJ1 | - | TRDV1 | TGTGCTCTTGGGGAACTAGAGGCCTTCTTT | CALGELEAFF
medium-sized | TRDJ1 | TRDD2 | TRDV1 | TGTGCTCTTGGGGATACTCGGCCTTCCTACTACGATCCCCCTGTGATCTTGTGGGATAAACTCATCTTT | CALGDTRPSYYDPPVILWDKLIF
large | TRDJ1 | TRDD3 | TRAV38-2/DV8 | TGTGCTTATAGGAGCTCCCCTCCTTGGGGATACTTACCAAGGCTGTACACCGATAAACTCATCTTT | CAYRSSPPWGYLPRLYTDKLIF
hyperexpanded | TRDJ1 | TRDD3 | TRDV1 | TGTGCTCTTGGGGAGGGATACTGGGGGACGTACACCGATAAACTCATCTTT | CALGEGYWGTYTDKLIF
large | TRDJ1 | TRDD2 | TRDV2 | TGTGCCTGTGACCCTTCCTCGAAGATGCTGTACACCGATAAACTCATCTTT | CACDPSSKMLYTDKLIF
medium-sized | TRDJ1 | - | TRDV1 | TGTGCTCTTGGGGAACGAGGCCTTCCTAAAGGGGGATCGGGCCTCACCGATAAACTCATCTTT | CALGERGLPKGGSGLTDKLIF
large | TRDJ1 | TRDD3 | TRDV1 | TGTGCTCTTGGGGAACTAGAGGCCTTCTTTCCCTTACTGGGGTACACCGATAAACTCATCTTT | CALGELEAFFPLLGYTDKLIF
large | TRDJ1 | TRDD3 | TRDV2 | TGTGCCTGCGACCCCATGGATACGGGAACTTACACCGATAAACTCATCTTT | CACDPMDTGTYTDKLIF
few | TRDJ1 | - | TRDV2 | TGTGCCTGTGTGGGGCTGGGCCCTTCCACGTACACCGATAAACTCATCTTT | CACVGLGPSTYTDKLIF
few | TRDJ1 | TRDD3 | TRDV1 | TGTGCTCTTGGGGAACGTCGGCAATGGGTACCAATTTTGCTGGGGGGCCGATACACCGATAAACTCATCTTT | CALGERRQWVPILLGGRYTDKLIF
large | TRDJ1 | TRDD3 | TRDV2 | TGTGCCTGTGACTCGCTACGGGGGATACTTCAGACCGATAAACTCATCTTT | CACDSLRGILQTDKLIF
large | TRDJ1 | TRDD3 | TRDV2 | TGTGCCTGTGACACCTTAACTGGGGGATACGCGTGGGAAACCGATAAACTCATCTTT | CACDTLTGGYAWETDKLIF
large | TRDJ1 | - | TRDV2 | TGTGCCTGTGACGAGCTCAGTGATGAGGGGACGTACACCGATAAACTCATCTTT | CACDELSDEGTYTDKLIF
large | TRDJ2 | TRDD3 | TRDV3 | TGTGCCTTTAGAACGCAACTGGGGGATTATCCGTCTTTGACAGCACAACTCTTCTTT | CAFRTQLGDYPSLTAQLFF
medium-sized | TRDJ1 | TRDD3 | TRDV3 | TGTGCCGGGTACTGGGGGATACCCGAGGACACCGATAAACTCATCTTT | CAGYWGIPEDTDKLIF
large | TRDJ2 | - | TRDV1 | TGTGCTCTTGGGAACCCCCCTCGACCGTTGACAGCACAACTCTTCTTT | CALGNPPRPLTAQLFF
large | TRDJ1 | - | TRDV1 | TGTGCTCTTGGAGAGAGCTGGGTTGAGGGCTTCTACACCGATAAACTCATCTTT | CALGESWVEGFYTDKLIF
- | TRDJ1 | TRDD3 | TRDV3 | TGTGCCTTCACGGACGGGGTACTGGGGGTTCTAATTTACACCGATAAACTCATCTTT | CAFTDGVLGVLIYTDKLIF
large | TRDJ1 | TRDD3 | TRDV2 | TGTGCCTGTGACCCATTATTGGTACTGGGGGACTTACCCGATAAACTCATCTTT | CACDPLLVLGDLPDKLIF
medium-sized | TRDJ1 | TRDD3 | TRDV1 | TGTGCTCTTGGGAATGAATGCAATCCTTATACTGGGGGATACTGCCCCTATCGTGACACCGATAAACTCATCTTT | CALGNECNPYTGGYCPYRDTDKLIF
large | TRDJ2 | TRDD3 | TRDV2 | TGTGCCTGTGACATACTGGGGGATTTGACAGCACAACTCTTCTTT | CACDILGDLTAQLFF
medium-sized | TRDJ1 | TRDD3 | TRDV2 | TGTGCCTGTGACACCGTGGGCTCACTGGGGGATACGGGGCCCGATAAACTCATCTTT | CACDTVGSLGDTGPDKLIF
medium-sized | TRDJ1 | TRDD3 | TRDV1 | TGTGCTCTTGGGGAATATACCATTTTCCGCACAGGTTACTGGGGCGTCCGCGTACCTTGGGATAGTAAACTCATCTTT | CALGEYTIFRTGYWGVRVPWDSKLIF
large | TRDJ1 | TRDD3 | TRDV2 | TGTGCCTGTGACACCGTAGTGGGGATAGCTACCCCTAAACTCATCTTT | CACDTVVGIATPKLIF